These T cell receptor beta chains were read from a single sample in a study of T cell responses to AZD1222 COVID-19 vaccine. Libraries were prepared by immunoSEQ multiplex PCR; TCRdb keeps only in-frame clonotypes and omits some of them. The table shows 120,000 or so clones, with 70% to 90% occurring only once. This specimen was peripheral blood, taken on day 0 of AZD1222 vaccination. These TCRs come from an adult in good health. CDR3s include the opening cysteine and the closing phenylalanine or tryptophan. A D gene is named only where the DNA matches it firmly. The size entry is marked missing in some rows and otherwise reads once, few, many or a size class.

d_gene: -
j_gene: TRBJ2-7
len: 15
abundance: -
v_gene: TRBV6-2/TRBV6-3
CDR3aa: CASSCLRDGDYEQYF
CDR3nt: TGTGCCAGCAGTTGCCTCCGGGACGGTGACTACGAGCAGTACTTC

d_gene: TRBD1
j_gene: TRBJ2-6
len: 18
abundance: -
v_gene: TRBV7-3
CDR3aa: CASSSRTGGGSGANVLTF
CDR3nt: TGTGCCAGCAGCTCCCGGACAGGGGGGGGCTCTGGGGCCAACGTCCTGACTTTC

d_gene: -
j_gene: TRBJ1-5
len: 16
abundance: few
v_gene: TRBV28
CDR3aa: CASSTSTSGSNQPQHF
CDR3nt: TGTGCCAGCAGTACCTCAACCTCAGGTAGCAATCAGCCCCAGCATTTT

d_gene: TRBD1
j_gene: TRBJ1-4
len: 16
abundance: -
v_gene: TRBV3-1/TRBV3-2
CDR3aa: CASSQGTTGSNEKLFF
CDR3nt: TGTGCCAGCAGCCAAGGGACGACAGGGAGTAATGAAAAACTGTTTTTT

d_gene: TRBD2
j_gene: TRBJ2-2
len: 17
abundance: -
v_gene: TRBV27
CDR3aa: CASSRRGLAGGTGELFF
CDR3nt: TGTGCCAGCAGCCGCCGGGGGCTAGCGGGGGGTACCGGGGAGCTGTTTTTT

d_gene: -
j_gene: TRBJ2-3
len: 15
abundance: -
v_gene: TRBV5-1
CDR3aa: CASGGATASTDTQYF
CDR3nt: TGCGCCAGCGGGGGGGCGACAGCTAGCACAGATACGCAGTATTTT

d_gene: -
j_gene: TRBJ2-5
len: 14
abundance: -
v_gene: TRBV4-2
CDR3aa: CASSQGGTRETQYF
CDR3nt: TGTGCCAGCAGCCAAGGGGGAACCAGAGAGACCCAGTACTTC

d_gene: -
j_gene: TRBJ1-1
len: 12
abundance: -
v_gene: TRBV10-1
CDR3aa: CASSGGGNEAFF
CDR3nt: TGCGCCAGCAGTGGAGGGGGGAATGAAGCTTTCTTT

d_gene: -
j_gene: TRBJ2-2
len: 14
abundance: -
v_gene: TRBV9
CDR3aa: CASSRDTNTGELFF
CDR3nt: TGTGCCAGCAGCCGGGACACGAACACCGGGGAGCTGTTTTTT

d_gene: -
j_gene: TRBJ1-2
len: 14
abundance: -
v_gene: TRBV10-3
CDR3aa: CAISARGVNYGYTF
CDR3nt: TGTGCCATCAGTGCACGGGGCGTGAACTATGGCTACACCTTC

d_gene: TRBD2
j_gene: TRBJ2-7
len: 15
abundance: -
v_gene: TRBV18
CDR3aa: CASSPPSGRNYEQYF
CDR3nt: TGTGCCAGCTCACCCCCTAGCGGGAGAAACTACGAGCAGTACTTC

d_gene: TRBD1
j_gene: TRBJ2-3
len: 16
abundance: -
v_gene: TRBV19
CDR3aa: CASSVRDRVATDTQYF
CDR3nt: TGTGCCAGTAGTGTCCGGGACAGGGTAGCGACGGATACGCAGTATTTT

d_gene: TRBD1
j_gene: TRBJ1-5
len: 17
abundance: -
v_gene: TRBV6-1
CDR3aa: CASSEAGRGQRNQPQHF
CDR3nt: TGTGCCAGCAGTGAAGCGGGCAGGGGGCAACGGAATCAGCCCCAGCATTTT

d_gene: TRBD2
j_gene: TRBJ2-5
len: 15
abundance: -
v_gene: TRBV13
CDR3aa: CASSNPGGPQETQYF
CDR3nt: TGTGCCAGCAGCAACCCGGGGGGGCCTCAAGAGACCCAGTACTTC

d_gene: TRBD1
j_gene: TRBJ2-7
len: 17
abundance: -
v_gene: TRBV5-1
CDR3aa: CASSLDGQGYSTYEQYF
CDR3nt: TGCGCCAGCAGCTTGGACGGACAGGGGTATTCGACCTACGAGCAGTACTTC

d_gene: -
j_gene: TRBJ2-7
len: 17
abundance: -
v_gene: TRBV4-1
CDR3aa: CASSLAQGGDYTYEQYF
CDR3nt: TGCGCCAGCAGCCTCGCACAGGGGGGGGACTATACCTACGAGCAGTACTTC

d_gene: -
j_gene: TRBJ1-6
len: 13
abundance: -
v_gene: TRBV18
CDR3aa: CASSRWGSSPLHF
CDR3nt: TGTGCCAGCTCACGGTGGGGTTCTTCACCCCTCCACTTT

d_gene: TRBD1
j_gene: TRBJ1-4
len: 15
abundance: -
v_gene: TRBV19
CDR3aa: CATRDRGRANEKLFF
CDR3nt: TGTGCCACCAGGGACAGGGGGCGGGCTAATGAAAAACTGTTTTTT

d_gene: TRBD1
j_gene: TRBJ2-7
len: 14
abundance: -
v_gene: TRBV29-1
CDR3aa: CSVGTGAGTYEQYF
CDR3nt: TGCAGCGTAGGGACAGGGGCCGGAACCTACGAGCAGTACTTC

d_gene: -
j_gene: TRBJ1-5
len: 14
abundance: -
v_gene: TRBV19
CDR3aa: CASGGNRPGGPQHF
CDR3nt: TGTGCCAGTGGGGGGAACAGGCCGGGAGGGCCCCAGCATTTT

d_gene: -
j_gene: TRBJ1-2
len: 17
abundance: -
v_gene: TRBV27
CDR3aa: CASSAVGGVGKDYGYTF
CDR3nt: TGTGCCAGCAGTGCCGTTGGGGGGGTAGGGAAGGACTATGGCTACACCTTC

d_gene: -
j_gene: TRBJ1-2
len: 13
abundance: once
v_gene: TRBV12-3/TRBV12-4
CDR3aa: CASSPQGRPGYTF
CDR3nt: TGTGCCAGCAGCCCCCAGGGGCGTCCAGGCTACACCTTC

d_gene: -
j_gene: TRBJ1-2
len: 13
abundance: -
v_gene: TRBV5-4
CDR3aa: CASSLARPYGYTF
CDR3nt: TGTGCCAGCAGCTTGGCAAGACCCTATGGCTACACCTTC

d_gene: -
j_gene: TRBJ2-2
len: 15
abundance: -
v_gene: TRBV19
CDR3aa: CASSLRASVGGELFF
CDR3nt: TGTGCCAGTAGTCTCCGGGCCTCAGTGGGCGGGGAGCTGTTTTTT

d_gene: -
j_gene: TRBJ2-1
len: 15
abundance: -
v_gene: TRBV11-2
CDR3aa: CASSPAIGPYNEQFF
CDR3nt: TGTGCCAGCAGCCCTGCCATAGGGCCTTACAATGAGCAGTTCTTC

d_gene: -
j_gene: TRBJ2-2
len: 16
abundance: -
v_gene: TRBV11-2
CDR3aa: CASSLTGAGYTGELFF
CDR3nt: TGTGCCAGCAGCTTAACGGGCGCGGGATACACCGGGGAGCTGTTTTTT

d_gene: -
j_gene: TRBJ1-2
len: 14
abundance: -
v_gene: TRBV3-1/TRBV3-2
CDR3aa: CASSQDWQGYGYTF
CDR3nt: TGTGCCAGCAGCCAAGATTGGCAGGGGTATGGCTACACCTTC

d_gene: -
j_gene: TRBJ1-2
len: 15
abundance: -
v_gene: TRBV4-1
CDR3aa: CASSQAGAVNYGYTF
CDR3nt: TGCGCCAGCAGCCAAGCAGGGGCCGTTAACTATGGCTACACCTTC

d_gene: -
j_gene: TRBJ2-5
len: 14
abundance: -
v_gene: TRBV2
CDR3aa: CASRSRLTQETQYF
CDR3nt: TGTGCCAGCAGATCGCGGCTGACCCAAGAGACCCAGTACTTC

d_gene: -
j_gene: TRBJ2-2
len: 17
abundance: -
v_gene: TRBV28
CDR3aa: CASSHFRREENTGELFF
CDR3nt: TGTGCCAGCAGCCATTTCCGTAGGGAAGAGAACACCGGGGAGCTGTTTTTT

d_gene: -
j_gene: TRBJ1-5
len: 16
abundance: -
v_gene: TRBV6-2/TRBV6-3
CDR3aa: CASSRRQALGNQPQHF
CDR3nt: TGTGCCAGCAGCCGACGACAGGCCCTAGGCAATCAGCCCCAGCATTTT

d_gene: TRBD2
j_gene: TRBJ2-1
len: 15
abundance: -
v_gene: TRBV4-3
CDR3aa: CASSPTFGLAGEQFF
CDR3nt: TGCGCCAGCAGCCCCACCTTCGGACTAGCGGGGGAGCAGTTCTTC

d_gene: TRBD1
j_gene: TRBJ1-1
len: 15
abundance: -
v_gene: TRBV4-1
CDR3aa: CASSQEQGRNTEAFF
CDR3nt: TGCGCCAGCAGCCAAGAACAGGGGAGGAACACTGAAGCTTTCTTT

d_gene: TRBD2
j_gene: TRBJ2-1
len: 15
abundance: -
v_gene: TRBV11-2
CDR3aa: CASSLAGASYNEQFF
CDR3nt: TGTGCCAGCAGCTTGGCGGGAGCCTCCTACAATGAGCAGTTCTTC

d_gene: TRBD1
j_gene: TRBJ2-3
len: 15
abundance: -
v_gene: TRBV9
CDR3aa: CASSTTGTVGDTQYF
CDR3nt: TGTGCCAGCAGCACCACCGGGACAGTTGGGGATACGCAGTATTTT

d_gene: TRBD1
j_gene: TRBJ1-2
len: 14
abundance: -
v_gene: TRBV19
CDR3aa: CASSIQTGTYGYTF
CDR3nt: TGTGCCAGTAGTATCCAGACAGGGACCTATGGCTACACCTTC

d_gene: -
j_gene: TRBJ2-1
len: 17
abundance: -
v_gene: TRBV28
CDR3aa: CASSIYTGSYSYNEQFF
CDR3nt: TGTGCCAGCAGTATTTATACAGGGAGTTACTCCTACAATGAGCAGTTCTTC

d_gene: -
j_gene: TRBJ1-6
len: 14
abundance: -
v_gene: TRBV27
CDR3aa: CASSLLQYNSPLHF
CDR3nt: TGTGCCAGCAGTTTATTACAGTATAATTCACCCCTCCACTTT

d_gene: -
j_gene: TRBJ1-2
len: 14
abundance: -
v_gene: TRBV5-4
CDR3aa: CASSVSGITYGYTF
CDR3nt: TGTGCCAGCAGCGTCTCCGGGATCACTTATGGCTACACCTTC

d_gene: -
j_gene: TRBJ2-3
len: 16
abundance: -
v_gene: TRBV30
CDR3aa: CAWSVRDTRRADTQYF
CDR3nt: TGTGCCTGGAGTGTCCGGGACACAAGAAGGGCAGATACGCAGTATTTT

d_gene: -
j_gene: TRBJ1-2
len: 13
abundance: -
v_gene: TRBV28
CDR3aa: CASSRGRTEGYTF
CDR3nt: TGTGCCAGCAGTCGGGGGAGGACTGAAGGCTACACCTTC

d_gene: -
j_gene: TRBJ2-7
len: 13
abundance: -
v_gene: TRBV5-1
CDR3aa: CASSPTGRYEQYF
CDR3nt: TGCGCCAGCAGCCCGACAGGAAGATACGAGCAGTACTTC